This TCR beta chain derives from a study of Ad26.COV2.S vaccination and SARS-CoV-2 variants. In the study overall: Donor got 5x10^10 or 1x10^11 viral particles of Ad26.COV2.S.

TCRdb's copy holds only in-frame clones and misses some; the assay was immunoSEQ multiplex PCR. The sample lists about 350,000 clones; around 88% were seen once. As for this clone: Antigen specificity is unknown.

The ends lost 2 bases at V and 0 bases at J; junction bases unmatched: 2. CDR1 SGHTS and CDR2 YDEGEE come from the germline V gene. The CDR3 runs to 15 residues. Study results and limitations: Responses of T cells in total may have been underestimated by the TCR breadth and depth analyses.

Treatment indicated: around 19 received Ad26.COV2.S at low or high dose, single or two shots; several received placebo; per-sample allocation not given. The investigators took samples on day 63 after the first vaccine or placebo injection. The vaccine antigen was prefusion-stabilized Wuhan SARS-CoV-2 spike. The chain has TRBV5-8 and TRBJ2-1; 7 bases line up with TRBD2. The receptor comes from a person aged 18-60 years who received the Ad26.COV2.S COVID-19 vaccine or a placebo. The specimen was peripheral blood, collected in a trial of Ad26.COV2.S vaccine versus placebo. In DNA, the CDR3 is TGTGCCAGCAGCTTATGGGGGGGCTCCTACAATGAGCAGTTCTTC. The encoded protein is CASSLWGGSYNEQFF.